This T cell receptor beta chain was documented in a study of long-term antiretroviral therapy in people with HIV (dated by TCRdb to the early 2020s). Some background on the complete study: The earliest samples were collected roughly a decade before the 2015 WHO recommendation for immediate ART, at a time when ART was usually postponed until CD4 counts fell. Whether ART initiation and durable HIV suppression were associated with changes in peripheral blood TRB repertoire composition and diversity was tested in a retrospective serial study. A total of over 150 cryopreserved PBMC samples came from roughly 30 adults with confirmed HIV infection and were collected serially over a mean of around 6 years (range 1-12). Among the 25 to 35 participants with HIV, approximately 10 were female. No cross-contamination during QIAcube processing was shown when test extractions of a monoclonal T-cell line were performed alongside 25 to 35 polyclonal samples. Overall study outcomes, separate from this receptor: Owing to limited PBMC availability, only the TCR beta chain was sequenced, without alpha chain pairing. Inferences about post-ART repertoire changes are limited because no data were available on ART adherence, viral resistance or therapy changes. Unsorted PBMC were profiled instead of sorted CD4+ and CD8+ T cells because pre-ART samples had limited cell numbers. Starting ART was linked to a significant rise in TRB diversity, yet even after long-term ART the diversity remained significantly lower than in transplant donor controls. The samples span the years 2004 to 2017, and the ART regimens used may be less effective than current regimens. CDR3 length ranges in HIV repertoires were narrower than in controls, and network structure suggested an antigen-experienced repertoire with only a slight naive shift after ART. At every time point, the repertoire was dominated by expanded TRB clones first identified before ART initiation, although this dominance fluctuated and, in many PLHIV, declined after ART.

To be included, a participant needed at least one PBMC sample from before ART initiation plus at least two post-ART samples. Every participant with HIV received treatment in the United States of America. Before DNA extraction, cryopreserved samples containing 1-10 million PBMC were thawed and washed. At the time of the earliest PBMC sample, participants with HIV were aged between roughly 23 and 60 years. PBMC samples from each participant spanned 1-4 timepoints before ART initiation and 2-8 timepoints after ART initiation, with a median of 7 samples. Serial HIV viral load, CD4+ T-cell count, ART history and demographic data were obtained for every participant. A Qiagen kit on a QIAcube was used to extract genomic DNA from unsorted PBMC, with samples processed in batches of 12. With respect to this clone: The antigen this receptor binds is unknown. Base qualities are not at hand, and no much larger clone is one base apart.

The immunoSEQ hsTCRB v3.0 assay was used at survey level resolution to sequence the TRB variable region. TRB sequencing targeted a depth of about 40,000-55,000 T-cell genomes per sample. An Illumina MiSeq with a v3 150-cycle kit was used to sequence the pooled TRB libraries. The paper's processing steps were these. Repertoire analysis was performed in R inside a reproducible Nextflow workflow that covered QC, data transformation and analysis. LymphoSeq2, an R package for AIRR-Seq data exploration, was used to implement custom analyses. A few samples yielding fewer than 5000 total TRB sequences were excluded, leaving over 150 analyzed HIV repertoires. Of the 188 retained HIV repertoires, over 55 were collected before and roughly 130 after ART initiation. Each repertoire was downsampled to 5000 TRB nucleotide sequences, and summary statistics were averaged across 100 downsampling iterations. Only TRB sequences with CDR3 regions of at least seven amino acids were retained for analysis. Diversity was assessed using a clonality score derived from Shannon entropy and using the Gini coefficient. In the repertoire networks, any two of the top 5000 CDR3 amino acid sequences were connected whenever the two sequences differed by an edit distance of one. For TRB CDR3 amino acid sequences, antigen specificity groups and MHC restriction were predicted with GLIPH2. To flag known associations with CMV, EBV, HIV or tissue antigens, CDR3 amino acid sequences were compared against VDJdb and McPAS-TCR. Pre-ART, post-ART and control groups were compared with Wilcoxon signed-rank tests and Holm-Bonferroni correction. TCRdb stores this immuneACCESS table with in-frame sequences only. Part of the clones is absent; in the studies checked, under half of the shortfall reflects unresolved V genes, and no reason is known for the rest. V and J calls and clone size are copied from that table; D and trimming were computed from the DNA. Present in this sample are roughly 20,000 clones, about 88% of which were seen just once. In total, the top ten clones hold under 4% of the sample.

There are 15 amino acids in the CDR3, from cysteine to phenylalanine inclusive. The retained sequence is limited to the CDR3, 45 bases, with the frame set at the first base. Trimming at the junction amounts to 4 bases on V and 0 bases on J, and the germline ends lie 13 bases apart. Looking up the germline V gene yields CDR1 SGHRS and CDR2 YFSETQ. The rearranged segments are TRBV5-1 and TRBJ1-1, with no confidently assigned D gene. Sequenced here: unsorted PBMCs, sampled 2.3 years after starting antiretroviral therapy. This clonotype was sampled from a man between 60 and 75 years old with HIV. The CDR3 here reads CASSRGSGLNTEAFF. The DNA sequence is as follows: TGCGCCAGCAGCCGCGGATCTGGGCTGAACACTGAAGCTTTCTTT.